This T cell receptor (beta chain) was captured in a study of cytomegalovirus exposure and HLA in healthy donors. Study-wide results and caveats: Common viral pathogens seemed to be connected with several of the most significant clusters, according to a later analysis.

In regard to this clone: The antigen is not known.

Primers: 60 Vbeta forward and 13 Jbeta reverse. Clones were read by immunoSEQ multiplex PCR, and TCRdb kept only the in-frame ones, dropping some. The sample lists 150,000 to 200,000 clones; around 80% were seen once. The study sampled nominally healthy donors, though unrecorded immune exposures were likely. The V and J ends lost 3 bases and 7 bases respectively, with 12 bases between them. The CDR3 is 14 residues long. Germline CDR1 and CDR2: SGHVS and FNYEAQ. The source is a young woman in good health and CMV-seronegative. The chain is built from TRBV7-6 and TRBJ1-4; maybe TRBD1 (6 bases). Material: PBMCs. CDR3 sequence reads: CASSLGGGGEKLFF. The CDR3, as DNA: TGTGCCAGCAGCTTGGGAGGGGGGGGTGAAAAACTGTTTTTT.